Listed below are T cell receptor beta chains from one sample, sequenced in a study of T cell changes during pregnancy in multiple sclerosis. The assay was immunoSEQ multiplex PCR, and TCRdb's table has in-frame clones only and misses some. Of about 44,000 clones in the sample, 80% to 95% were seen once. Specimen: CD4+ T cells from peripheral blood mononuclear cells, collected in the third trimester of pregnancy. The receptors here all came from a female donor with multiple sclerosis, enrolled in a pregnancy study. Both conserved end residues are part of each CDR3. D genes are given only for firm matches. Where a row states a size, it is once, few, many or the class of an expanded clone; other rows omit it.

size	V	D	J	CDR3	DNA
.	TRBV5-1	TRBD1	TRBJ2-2	CASSLATGSTGELFF	TGCGCCAGCAGCTTGGCGACAGGGTCTACCGGGGAGCTGTTTTTT
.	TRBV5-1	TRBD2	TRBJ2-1	CASSRGGGSMGEQFF	TGCGCCAGCAGCAGGGGAGGCGGGAGTATGGGTGAGCAGTTCTTC
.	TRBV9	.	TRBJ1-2	CASSGGRANYGYTF	TGTGCCAGCAGCGGTGGGCGGGCTAACTATGGCTACACCTTC
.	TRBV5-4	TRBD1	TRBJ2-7	CASHSGGRGPDEQYF	TGTGCCAGCCACTCTGGGGGTAGGGGGCCAGACGAGCAGTACTTC
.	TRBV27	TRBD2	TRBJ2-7	CASSFGGDSGALFF	TGTGCCAGCAGTTTCGGGGGGGACTCGGGGGCCCTTTTCTTC
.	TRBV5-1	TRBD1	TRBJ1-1	CASSLRAGGARNTEAFF	TGCGCCAGCAGCTTGAGGGCAGGGGGCGCGCGTAACACTGAAGCTTTCTTT
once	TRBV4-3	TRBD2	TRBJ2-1	CASSQDRTSGTIAHEQFF	TGCGCCAGCAGCCAAGATCGTACTAGCGGGACCATAGCCCATGAGCAGTTCTTC
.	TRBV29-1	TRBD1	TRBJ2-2	CSAGTGGYTGELFF	TGCAGCGCTGGGACAGGGGGTTACACCGGGGAGCTGTTTTTT
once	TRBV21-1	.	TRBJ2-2	CASSKALSWGFGQRANTGELFF	TGTGCCAGCAGCAAAGCGCTGAGCTGGGGGTTTGGGCAGCGGGCGAACACCGGGGAGCTGTTTTTT
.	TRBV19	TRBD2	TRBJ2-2	CASTGWVSGSTYGELFF	TGTGCCAGTACTGGGTGGGTTAGCGGGAGTACGTACGGGGAGCTGTTTTTT
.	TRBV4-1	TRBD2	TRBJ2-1	CASSQGNFAGGPAQFF	TGCGCCAGCAGCCAAGGAAATTTTGCGGGAGGGCCAGCGCAGTTCTTC
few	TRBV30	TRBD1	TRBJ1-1	CAWRADYPIPYRGSTEAFF	TGTGCCTGGAGGGCCGACTACCCGATCCCTTACAGGGGATCGACTGAAGCTTTCTTT
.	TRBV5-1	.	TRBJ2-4	CASSPGGRLENIQYF	TGCGCCAGCAGCCCGGGCGGCAGACTAGAAAACATTCAGTACTTC
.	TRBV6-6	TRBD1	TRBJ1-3	CASSHWTGSSGNTIYF	TGTGCCAGCAGTCATTGGACAGGGAGCTCTGGAAACACCATATATTTT
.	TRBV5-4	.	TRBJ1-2	CASSLGQGSGYTF	TGTGCCAGCAGCTTGGGGCAGGGTAGTGGCTACACCTTC
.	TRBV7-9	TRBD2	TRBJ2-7	CASSIAGVGYEQYF	TGTGCCAGCAGCATAGCGGGAGTCGGCTACGAGCAGTACTTC
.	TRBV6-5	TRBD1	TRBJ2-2	CASSRTGNTGELFF	TGTGCCAGCAGCCGGACAGGGAACACCGGGGAGCTGTTTTTT
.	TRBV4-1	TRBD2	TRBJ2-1	CASSTSGIYNEQFF	TGCGCCAGCAGCACTAGCGGGATCTACAATGAGCAGTTCTTC
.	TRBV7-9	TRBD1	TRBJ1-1	CASSPGTGANTEAFF	TGTGCCAGCAGCCCCGGGACAGGGGCGAACACTGAAGCTTTCTTT
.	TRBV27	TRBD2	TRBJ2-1	CASRGLSGVSYNEQFF	TGTGCCAGCAGAGGACTCAGCGGGGTCTCCTACAATGAGCAGTTCTTC
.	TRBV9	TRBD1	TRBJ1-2	CASSKGTGTGVDRGGYGYTF	TGTGCCAGCAGCAAGGGGACCGGGACAGGGGTTGATCGGGGTGGCTATGGCTACACCTTC
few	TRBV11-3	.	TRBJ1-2	CASMGDSNYGYTF	TGTGCCAGCATGGGGGACTCTAACTATGGCTACACCTTC
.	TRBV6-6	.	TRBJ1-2	CATKPPGAANYGYTF	TGTGCCACCAAACCCCCAGGGGCTGCTAACTATGGCTACACCTTC
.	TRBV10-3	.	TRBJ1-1	CAIRPPGTDTEAFF	TGTGCCATCAGGCCTCCGGGTACCGACACTGAAGCTTTCTTT
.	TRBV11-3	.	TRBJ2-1	CASSPPRVNEQFF	TGTGCCAGCAGCCCACCGCGCGTCAATGAGCAGTTCTTC
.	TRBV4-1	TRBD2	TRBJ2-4	CASRPLAEVGNIQYF	TGCGCCAGCAGACCCCTAGCGGAGGTAGGAAACATTCAGTACTTC
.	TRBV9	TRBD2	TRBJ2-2	CASSGTSGRAGELFF	TGTGCCAGCAGCGGGACTAGCGGGCGAGCCGGGGAGCTGTTTTTT
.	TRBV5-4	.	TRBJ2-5	CASSSALREETQYF	TGTGCCAGCAGCTCAGCCCTTCGGGAAGAGACCCAGTACTTC
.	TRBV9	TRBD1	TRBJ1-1	CASSVEGASEAFF	TGTGCCAGCAGCGTAGAGGGGGCCAGTGAAGCTTTCTTT
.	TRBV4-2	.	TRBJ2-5	CASSQPKAGRKETQYF	TGTGCCAGCAGCCAACCTAAGGCAGGTCGTAAAGAGACCCAGTACTTC
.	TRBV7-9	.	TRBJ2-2	CASSRYDSNTGELFF	TGTGCCAGCAGCCGCTACGACTCGAACACCGGGGAGCTGTTTTTT
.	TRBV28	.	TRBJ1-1	CASTRDILNTEAFF	TGTGCCAGCACCAGGGACATTTTGAACACTGAAGCTTTCTTT
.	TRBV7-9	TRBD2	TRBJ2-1	CASSFSGTITYNEQFF	TGTGCCAGCAGCTTCTCCGGGACTATCACCTACAATGAGCAGTTCTTC
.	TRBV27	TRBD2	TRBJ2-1	CASSPLAGVGNEQFF	TGTGCCAGCAGTCCCCTAGCGGGAGTTGGGAATGAGCAGTTCTTC
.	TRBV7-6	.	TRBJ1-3	CASSLQDSGNTIYF	TGTGCCAGCAGCTTACAGGACTCTGGAAACACCATATATTTT
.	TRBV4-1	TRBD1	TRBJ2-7	CASRFTGGEQYF	TGCGCCAGCAGGTTTACAGGGGGCGAGCAGTACTTC
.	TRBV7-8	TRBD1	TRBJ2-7	CASSSTGLGEQYF	TGTGCCAGCAGCTCGACAGGGTTGGGCGAGCAGTACTTC
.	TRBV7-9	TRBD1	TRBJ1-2	CASRRTGQGANGYTF	TGTGCCAGCAGACGTACCGGACAGGGGGCGAATGGCTACACCTTC
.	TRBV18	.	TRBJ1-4	CASSPRLNEGEKLFF	TGTGCCAGCTCACCACGACTGAATGAGGGTGAAAAACTGTTTTTT
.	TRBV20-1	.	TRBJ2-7	CSAAGQWEQYF	TGCAGTGCCGCAGGTCAGTGGGAGCAGTACTTC
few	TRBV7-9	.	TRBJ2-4	CASSDTGLAKNIQYF	TGTGCCAGCAGCGACACAGGGTTAGCCAAAAACATTCAGTACTTC
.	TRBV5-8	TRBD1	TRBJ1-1	CASSPGQKSDIFEAFF	TGTGCCAGCAGCCCGGGACAGAAAAGTGATATTTTCGAAGCTTTCTTT
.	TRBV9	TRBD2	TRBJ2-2	CASSVSGLAGGSTGELFF	TGTGCCAGCAGCGTATCCGGACTAGCGGGAGGGAGTACCGGGGAGCTGTTTTTT
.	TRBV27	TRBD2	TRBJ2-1	CASRGWGSGSNEQFF	TGTGCCAGCAGGGGGTGGGGTAGCGGGAGTAATGAGCAGTTCTTC
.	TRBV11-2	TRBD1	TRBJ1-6	CASSQAGGRHSPLHF	TGTGCCAGCAGCCAAGCAGGGGGTCGTCACTCACCCCTCCACTTT
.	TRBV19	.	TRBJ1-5	CASSTTGPGQPQHF	TGTGCCAGTAGTACAACAGGGCCAGGTCAGCCCCAGCATTTT
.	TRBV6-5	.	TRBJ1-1	CASSYAGNRDTEAFF	TGTGCCAGCAGTTACGCCGGGAATAGAGACACTGAAGCTTTCTTT
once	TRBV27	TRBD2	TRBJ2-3	CASSSGTSGRRRPDTQYF	TGTGCCAGCAGTTCCGGGACTAGCGGGAGGAGACGGCCAGATACGCAGTATTTT
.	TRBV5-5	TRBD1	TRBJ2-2	CASSSGQGYTGELFF	TGTGCCAGCAGCTCGGGACAGGGCTACACCGGGGAGCTGTTTTTT
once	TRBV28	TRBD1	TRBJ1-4	CASSLLGTANEKLFF	TGTGCCAGCAGTTTATTGGGGACAGCTAATGAAAAACTGTTTTTT
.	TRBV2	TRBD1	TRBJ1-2	CASRRQGDYGYTF	TGTGCCAGCAGACGACAGGGGGACTATGGCTACACCTTC
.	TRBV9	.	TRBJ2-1	CASSVAGGSSYNEQFF	TGTGCCAGCAGCGTAGCGGGTGGGAGCTCCTACAATGAGCAGTTCTTC
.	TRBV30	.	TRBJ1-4	CAWSDYRVTNEKLFF	TGTGCCTGGAGTGACTACAGGGTGACTAATGAAAAACTGTTTTTT
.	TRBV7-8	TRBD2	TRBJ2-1	CASSGGLAEPNEQFF	TGTGCCAGCAGCGGAGGACTAGCGGAACCCAATGAGCAGTTCTTC
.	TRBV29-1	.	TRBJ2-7	CSGGGAGEQYF	TGCAGCGGTGGGGGGGCTGGGGAGCAGTACTTC
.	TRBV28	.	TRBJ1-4	CASSPSGLRAEKLFF	TGTGCCAGCAGCCCCTCGGGACTGAGGGCGGAAAAACTGTTTTTT
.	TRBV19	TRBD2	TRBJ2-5	CASSSLGLAGNWTQYF	TGTGCCAGTAGTTCGTTGGGACTAGCGGGAAATTGGACCCAGTACTTC
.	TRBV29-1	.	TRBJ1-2	CSAATANYGYTF	TGCAGCGCCGCGACAGCTAACTATGGCTACACCTTC
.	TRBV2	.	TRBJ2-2	CASRAQGAGELFF	TGTGCCAGCAGGGCACAGGGTGCCGGGGAGCTGTTTTTT
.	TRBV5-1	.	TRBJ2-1	CASSSASVSYNEQFF	TGCGCCAGCAGCTCCGCTAGCGTTTCCTACAATGAGCAGTTCTTC